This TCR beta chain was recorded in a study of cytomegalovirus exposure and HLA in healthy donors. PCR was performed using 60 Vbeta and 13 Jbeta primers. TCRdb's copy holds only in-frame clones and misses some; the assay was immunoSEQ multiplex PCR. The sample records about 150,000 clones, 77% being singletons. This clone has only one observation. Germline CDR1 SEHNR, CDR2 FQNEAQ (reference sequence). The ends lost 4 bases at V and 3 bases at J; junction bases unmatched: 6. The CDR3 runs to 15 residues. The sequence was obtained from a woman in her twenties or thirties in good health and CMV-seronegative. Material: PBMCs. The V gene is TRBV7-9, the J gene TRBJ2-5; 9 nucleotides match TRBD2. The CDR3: CASSYPRGGEETQYF. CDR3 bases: TGTGCCAGCAGCTACCCGCGGGGGGGCGAAGAGACCCAGTACTTC.